Listed below are T cell receptor beta chains from one sample, sequenced in a study of shared clonotypes between healthy human individuals. Assay used: immunoSEQ multiplex PCR; TCRdb lists only in-frame clones, some missing. The table lists 2 million to 2.5 million clones, roughly 96% of them singletons. Sequences were obtained from naive CD4+ T cells sorted from blood. All receptors come from a man in his late teens or twenties in good health. Both conserved end residues are part of each CDR3. The D gene is left open where the match is weak. The size of a clone is reported for some rows only, either as once, few or many, or as a class for expanded clones.

TGTGCCAGCAGTTACAGGGGAGGGGCTTTCTTT CASSYRGGAFF TRBJ1-1 NA TRBV6-5 once
TGTGCCAGCAGCTTATCTAGCGGGAGTCCCGAGCAGTACTTC CASSLSSGSPEQYF TRBJ2-7 TRBD2 TRBV7-2 once
TGCGCCAGCAGCTTGGGGGTACGGGTCGACCACGAGCAGTACTTC CASSLGVRVDHEQYF TRBJ2-7 NA TRBV5-1 NA
TGCGCCAGCAGCCATACCAACAGGGATGGGTACGAGCAGTACTTC CASSHTNRDGYEQYF TRBJ2-7 NA TRBV4-3 once
TGTGCCAGCAGCTTGGCCGGGCGGGAGGTTACAGATACGCAGTATTTT CASSLAGREVTDTQYF TRBJ2-3 TRBD2 TRBV5-4 NA
TGTGCCAGCAGCAGGACAGGGGAATTCTCACCCCTCCACTTT CASSRTGEFSPLHF TRBJ1-6 TRBD1 TRBV5-6 NA
TGTGCCAGCAGCTTTAACGGGGACGGGACCCAGTACTTC CASSFNGDGTQYF TRBJ2-5 NA TRBV2 NA
TGTGCCATCAGTGACTACAGCGGAAATAATTCACCCCTCCACTTT CAISDYSGNNSPLHF TRBJ1-6 NA TRBV10-3 NA
TGTGCCAGTATCGGGACTAGATGGACCGGGGAGCTGTTTTTT CASIGTRWTGELFF TRBJ2-2 TRBD2 TRBV19 NA
TGTGCCAGCAGCTCGGGACAGGGAAAAGGCACAGATACGCAGTATTTT CASSSGQGKGTDTQYF TRBJ2-3 TRBD1 TRBV7-6 once
TGTGCCAGCAGCTTGATCGGACAGGGCAACACTGAAGCTTTCTTT CASSLIGQGNTEAFF TRBJ1-1 TRBD1 TRBV7-3 NA
TGTGCCAGCAGTTACCATAGCAATCAGCCCCAGCATTTT CASSYHSNQPQHF TRBJ1-5 NA TRBV6-5 NA